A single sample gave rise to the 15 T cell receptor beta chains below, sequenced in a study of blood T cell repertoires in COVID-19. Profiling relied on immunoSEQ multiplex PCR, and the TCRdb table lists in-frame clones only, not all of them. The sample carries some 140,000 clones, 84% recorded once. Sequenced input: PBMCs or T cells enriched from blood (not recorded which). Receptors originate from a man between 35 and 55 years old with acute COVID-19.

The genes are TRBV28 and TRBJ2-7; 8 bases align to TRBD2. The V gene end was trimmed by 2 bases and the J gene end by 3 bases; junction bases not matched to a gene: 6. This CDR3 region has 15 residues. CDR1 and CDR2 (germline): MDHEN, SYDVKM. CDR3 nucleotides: TGTGCCAGCAGTTTAAGGGGGACTAGAGGCTACGAGCAGTACTTC. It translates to CASSLRGTRGYEQYF.

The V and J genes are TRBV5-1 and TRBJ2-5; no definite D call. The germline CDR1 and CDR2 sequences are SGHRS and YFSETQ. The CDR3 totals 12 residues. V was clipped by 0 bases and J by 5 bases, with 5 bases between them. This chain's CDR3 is CASSLVLETQYF. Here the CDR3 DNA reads TGCGCCAGCAGCTTGGTCTTGGAGACCCAGTACTTC.

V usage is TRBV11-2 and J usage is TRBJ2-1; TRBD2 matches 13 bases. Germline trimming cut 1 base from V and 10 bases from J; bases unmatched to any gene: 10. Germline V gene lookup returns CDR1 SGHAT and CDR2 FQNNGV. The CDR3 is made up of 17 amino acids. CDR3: CASSLVITSGRVREQFF. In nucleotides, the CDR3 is TGTGCCAGCAGCTTAGTAATTACTAGCGGGAGGGTAAGGGAGCAGTTCTTC.

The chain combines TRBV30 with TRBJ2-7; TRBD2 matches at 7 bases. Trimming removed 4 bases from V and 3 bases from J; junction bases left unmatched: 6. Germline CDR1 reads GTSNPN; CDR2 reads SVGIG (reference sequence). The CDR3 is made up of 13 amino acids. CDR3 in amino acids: CAWKGGMDYEQYF. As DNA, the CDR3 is TGTGCCTGGAAGGGAGGGATGGACTACGAGCAGTACTTC.

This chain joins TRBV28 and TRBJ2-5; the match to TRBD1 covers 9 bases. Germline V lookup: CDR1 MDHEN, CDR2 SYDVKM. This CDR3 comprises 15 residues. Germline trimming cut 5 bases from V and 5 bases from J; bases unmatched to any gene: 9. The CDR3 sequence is CASSPTTGGYETQYF. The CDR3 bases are TGTGCCAGCAGTCCGACGACAGGGGGATACGAGACCCAGTACTTC.

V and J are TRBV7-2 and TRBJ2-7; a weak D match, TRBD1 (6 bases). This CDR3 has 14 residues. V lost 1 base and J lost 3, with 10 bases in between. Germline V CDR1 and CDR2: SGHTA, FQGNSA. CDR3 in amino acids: CASSLDRALYEQYF. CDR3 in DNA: TGTGCCAGCAGCTTAGACAGGGCTCTCTACGAGCAGTACTTC.

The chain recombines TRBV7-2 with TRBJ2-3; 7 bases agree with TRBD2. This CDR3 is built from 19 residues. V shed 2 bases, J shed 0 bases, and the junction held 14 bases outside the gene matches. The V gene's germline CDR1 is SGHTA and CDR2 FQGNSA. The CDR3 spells CASSLIPLWGGESTDTQYF. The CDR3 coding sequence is TGTGCCAGCAGCTTAATCCCCCTTTGGGGGGGAGAAAGCACAGATACGCAGTATTTT.

The CDR3 loop is CASSFTQETQYF. Here the CDR3 DNA reads TGCGCCAGCAGTTTTACACAAGAGACCCAGTACTTC. This sequence joins TRBV5-1 and TRBJ2-5; D gene ambiguous. The CDR3 is made up of 12 amino acids. CDR1 is SGHRS and CDR2 is YFSETQ in the germline V gene. V was shortened by 5 bases and J by 2 bases, with 7 bases between the two germline ends. The full variable domain, with the rest looked up from reference TRBV5-1 and TRBJ2-5, is KAGVTQTPRYLIKTRGQQVTLSCSPISGHRSVSWYQQTPGQGLQFLFEYFSETQRNKGNFPGRFSGRQFSNSRSEMNVSTLELGDSALYLCASSFTQETQYFGPGTRLLVL.

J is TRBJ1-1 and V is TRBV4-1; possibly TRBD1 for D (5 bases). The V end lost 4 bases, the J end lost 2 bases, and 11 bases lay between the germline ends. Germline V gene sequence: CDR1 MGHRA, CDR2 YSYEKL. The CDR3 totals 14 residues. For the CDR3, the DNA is TGCGCCAGCAGCCCCCAGGGCAGAAACACTGAAGCTTTCTTT. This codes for CASSPQGRNTEAFF.

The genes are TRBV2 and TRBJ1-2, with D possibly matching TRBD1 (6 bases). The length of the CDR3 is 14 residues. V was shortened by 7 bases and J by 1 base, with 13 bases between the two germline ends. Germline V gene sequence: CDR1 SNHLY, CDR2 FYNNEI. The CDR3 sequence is CASKKRGSNYGYTF. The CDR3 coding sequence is TGTGCCAGCAAAAAGAGGGGGAGTAACTATGGCTACACCTTC. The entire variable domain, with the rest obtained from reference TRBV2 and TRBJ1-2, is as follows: EPEVTQTPSHQVTQMGQEVILRCVPISNHLYFYWYRQILGQKVEFLVSFYNNEISEKSEIFDDQFSVERPDGSNFTLKIRSTKLEDSAMYFCASKKRGSNYGYTFGSGTRLTVV.

CDR3 DNA: TGCAGCGTTGGGCAGGGGGCTACTGAAGCTTTCTTT. Translated: CSVGQGATEAFF. The chain links TRBV29-1 to TRBJ1-1, with 8 bases fitting TRBD1. This CDR3 has 12 residues. The J segment lost 5 bases and the V segment lost 4 bases, leaving 3 bases of the junction unmatched. Germline loops: CDR1 SQVTM, CDR2 ANQGSEA.

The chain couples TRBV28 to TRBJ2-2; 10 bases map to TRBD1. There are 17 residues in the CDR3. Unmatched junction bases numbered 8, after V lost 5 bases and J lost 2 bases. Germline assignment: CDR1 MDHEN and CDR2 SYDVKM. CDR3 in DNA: TGTGCCAGCAGTACCATCGGGACAGGGGAAAACACCGGGGAGCTGTTTTTT. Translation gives CASSTIGTGENTGELFF.

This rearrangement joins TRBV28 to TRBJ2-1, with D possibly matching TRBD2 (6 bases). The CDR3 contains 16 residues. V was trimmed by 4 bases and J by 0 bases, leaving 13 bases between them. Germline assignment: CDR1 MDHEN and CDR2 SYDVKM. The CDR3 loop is CASSSHAGSSYNEQFF. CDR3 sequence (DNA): TGTGCCAGCAGTTCACACGCCGGGAGCTCCTACAATGAGCAGTTCTTC.

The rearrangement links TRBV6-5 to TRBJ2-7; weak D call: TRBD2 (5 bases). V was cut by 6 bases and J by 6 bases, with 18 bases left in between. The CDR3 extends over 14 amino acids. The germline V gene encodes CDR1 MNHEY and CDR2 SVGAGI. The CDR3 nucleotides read TGTGCCAGCAGCCGCCTCCGACAAGAGGGCGAGCAGTACTTC. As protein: CASSRLRQEGEQYF.

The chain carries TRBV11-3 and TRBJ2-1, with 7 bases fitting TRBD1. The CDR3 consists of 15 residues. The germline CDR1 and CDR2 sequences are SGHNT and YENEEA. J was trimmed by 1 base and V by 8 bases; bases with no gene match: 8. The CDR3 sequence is CASATGTESYNEQFF. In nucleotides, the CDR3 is TGTGCCAGCGCCACCGGGACAGAATCCTACAATGAGCAGTTCTTC.